Following are 6 T cell receptor beta chains from one sample sequenced in a study of blood T cell repertoires in COVID-19. Libraries were prepared by immunoSEQ multiplex PCR; TCRdb keeps only in-frame clonotypes and omits some of them. The sample carries approximately 670,000 clones, just under 90% recorded once. The sample was peripheral blood. The receptors were gathered from a woman between 18 and 29 years old with acute or convalescent COVID-19.

The J gene is TRBJ2-6, the V gene TRBV6-5; 9 bases agree with TRBD1. CDR1 and CDR2 from the germline V gene are MNHEY and SVGAGI. The trim removed 1 base at V and 8 bases at J, leaving 3 bases unmatched. CDR3 length: 15 amino acids. The CDR3 sequence: CASSYFGQGTNVLTF. CDR3 nucleotides: TGTGCCAGCAGTTACTTTGGACAGGGGACCAACGTCCTGACTTTC.

The chain combines TRBV4-3 with TRBJ2-7, with TRBD1 matching 8 bases. The germline V gene has CDR1 LGHNA and CDR2 YSLEER. The J segment lost 4 bases and the V segment lost 1 base, leaving 9 bases of the junction unmatched. The CDR3 is made up of 16 amino acids. The CDR3 bases are TGCGCCAGCAGCCAAGGGGCCGGACAGGGTGGATACGAGCAGTACTTC. Translating it yields CASSQGAGQGGYEQYF.

The chain is built from TRBV6-5 and TRBJ1-2; 7 positions agree with TRBD1. CDR3 length: 14 amino acids. Germline V CDR1 and CDR2: MNHEY, SVGAGI. V lost 2 bases and J lost 8; bases outside the gene matches: 8. The CDR3 nucleotides are TGTGCCAGCAGTTACCGACGACAGGGTTGGGGCTACACCTTC. It specifies CASSYRRQGWGYTF.

This chain joins TRBV10-3 and TRBJ2-2; D is unresolved. Trimming shortened V by 6 bases and J by 5 bases, and 7 bases separated the two germline ends. CDR1 and CDR2 from the germline V gene are ENHRY and SYGVKD. The CDR3 length is 12 residues. The CDR3, as DNA: TGTGCCATCAGGTGGAGTACCGGGGAGCTGTTTTTT. Its protein is CAIRWSTGELFF.

The chain is built from TRBV30 and TRBJ2-6, with D hard to call. The V end lost 0 bases, the J end lost 4 bases, and 4 bases lay between the germline ends. The V gene's germline CDR1 is GTSNPN and CDR2 SVGIG (reference sequence). This CDR3 contains 13 residues. The CDR3 reads CAWSVAGANVLTF. CDR3 DNA: TGTGCCTGGAGTGTAGCGGGGGCCAACGTCCTGACTTTC.

This clone came up once. The CDR3 protein is CAWRPTSGRTDTQYF. The CDR3 nucleotides are TGTGCCTGGAGACCCACCAGCGGCCGCACAGATACGCAGTATTTT. This rearrangement joins TRBV30 to TRBJ2-3; maybe TRBD2 (5 bases). Trimming took off 3 bases at V and 1 base at J, with 14 bases between the two ends. Germline CDR1 and CDR2: GTSNPN and SVGIG (reference sequence). The CDR3 consists of 15 residues.